This passage covers 10 T cell receptor beta chains from one sample sequenced in a study of CD8 T cells in ankylosing spondylitis. TCRdb re-derived calls from the 5' RACE reads in MiXCR, one entry per CDR3 protein. The sample includes 250,000 to 400,000 distinct CDR3 sequences, 11% seen only once; the top ten take roughly 9.2%. The sequenced sample was blood, either unsorted or a sorted T cell fraction (not recorded which). These receptors all stem from a female donor with ankylosing spondylitis or in good health (not recorded which).

This clonotype was seen at least ten times. The genes are TRBV28 and TRBJ2-2; 11 bases are a match to TRBD1. Germline-derived CDR1 and CDR2 are MDHEN and SYDVKM. The CDR3 consists of 15 residues. J was trimmed by 7 bases and V by 6 bases; bases with no gene match: 7. In DNA, the CDR3 is TGTGCCAGCAGATATGGACAGGGGGCAGGCGGGGAGCTGTTTTTT. It codes for CASRYGQGAGGELFF.

This clonotype was seen only a few times. This chain connects TRBV2 to TRBJ1-2, with 7 bases fitting TRBD1. V was pared by 5 bases and J by 4 bases, with 4 bases of the junction left unmatched. The germline gives CDR1 SNHLY, CDR2 FYNNEI. The CDR3 is 13 residues long. CDR3 region: CASSRDSSYGYTF. DNA for the CDR3: TGTGCCAGCAGTCGGGACAGCTCCTATGGCTACACCTTC.

J is TRBJ2-7 and V is TRBV5-6, with D perhaps assigned TRBD1 or TRBD2 (5 bases each). CDR1 and CDR2 from the germline V gene are SGHDT and YYEEEE. Between the trimmed V and J ends, which lost 3 bases and 0 bases, there was a span of 16 bases. The CDR3 spans 16 residues. The CDR3 spells CASSWSPGTDSYEQYF. The CDR3 DNA reads as TGTGCCAGCAGCTGGAGTCCCGGGACGGACTCCTACGAGCAGTACTTC.

This clonotype has at least ten counts. This chain connects TRBV7-9 to TRBJ2-1; TRBD2 matches 13 bases. The V segment lost 6 bases and the J segment 8 bases; nucleotides outside the gene matches: 7. The germline V gene has CDR1 SEHNR and CDR2 FQNEAQ (reference sequence). The CDR3 has 15 amino acids. The CDR3 sequence is CASRLLAGGDDEQFF. The CDR3 bases are TGTGCCAGCAGGTTACTAGCGGGGGGGGACGATGAGCAGTTCTTC.

The gene calls are TRBV5-1 and TRBJ1-2; D gene ambiguous. Trimming shortened V by 3 bases and J by 4 bases, and 13 bases separated the two germline ends. Germline V gene data show CDR1 as SGHRS and CDR2 as YFSETQ. The CDR3 has 14 amino acids. CDR3 bases: TGCGCCAGCAGCTCAAACCGGGCCCCCTATGGCTACACCTTC. Translated: CASSSNRAPYGYTF.

This clonotype was observed at least ten times. The chain joins TRBV20-1 to TRBJ2-7; 7 nucleotides align to TRBD2. With V trimmed by 5 bases and J by 4 bases, 8 bases remained unmatched. This CDR3 is built from 13 residues. Per the germline V gene, CDR1 is DFQATT and CDR2 is SNEGSKA (reference sequence). The CDR3 spells CSAPIREVYEQYF. CDR3 DNA sequence: TGCAGTGCTCCGATTCGGGAGGTTTACGAGCAGTACTTC.

This clonotype was seen ten or more times. The chain uses TRBV5-4 and TRBJ2-1, with TRBD1 matching 12 bases. The CDR3 covers 16 residues. The V gene's germline CDR1 is SGHNT and CDR2 YYREEE (reference sequence). J lost 6 bases, V lost 4 bases, and 8 bases had no gene match. CDR3 amino acids: CASSIRDRGPSNEQFF. In nucleotides, the CDR3 is TGTGCCAGCAGCATCAGGGACAGGGGGCCCTCCAATGAGCAGTTCTTC.

The CDR3 protein is CSARDWQRGERGGGRNEQFF. The CDR3 bases are TGCAGTGCTAGAGATTGGCAAAGGGGGGAGCGGGGGGGTGGTAGGAATGAGCAGTTCTTC. J is TRBJ2-1 and V is TRBV20-1, with TRBD2 matching 10 bases. Trimming removed 0 bases from V and 7 bases from J; junction bases left unmatched: 21. Per germline, CDR1 DFQATT and CDR2 SNEGSKA (reference sequence). This CDR3 is built from 20 residues.

As to this clonotype: A much larger clone differs by one base, so this may be a read error. J is TRBJ1-4 and V is TRBV11-1; a weak D match, TRBD1 (5 bases). CDR1 and CDR2 from the germline V gene are SGHAT and FQDESV (reference sequence). The CDR3 consists of 16 residues. V lost 3 bases, J lost 11 bases, and 22 bases lay in between. Here the CDR3 reads CASSFYAGTRGDKLFF. The CDR3 DNA reads as TGTGCCAGCAGCTTCTACGCCGGGACCCGGGGTGATAAACTGTTTTTT.

This clonotype was recorded many times. The CDR3 nucleotides are TGTGCCAGCAGTTTTACAGGGGGCTCTGGGGCCAACGTCCTGACTTTC. Translated, it gives CASSFTGGSGANVLTF. V usage is TRBV5-5 and J usage is TRBJ2-6, with 8 nucleotides matching TRBD1. The germline V gene encodes CDR1 SGHKS and CDR2 YYEKEE (reference sequence). Trimming took 5 bases from V and 0 from J; bases not matched to a gene: 4. The CDR3 is 16 amino acids.